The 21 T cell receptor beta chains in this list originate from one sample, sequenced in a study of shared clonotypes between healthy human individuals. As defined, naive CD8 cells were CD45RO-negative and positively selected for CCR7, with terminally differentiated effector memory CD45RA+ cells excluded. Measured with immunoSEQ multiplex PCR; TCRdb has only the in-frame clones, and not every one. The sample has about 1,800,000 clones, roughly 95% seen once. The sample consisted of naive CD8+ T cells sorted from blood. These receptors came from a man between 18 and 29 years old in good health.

The CDR3 region is CASSSSTGVPLYEQYF. The CDR3 nucleotides read TGTGCCAGCAGCTCCAGTACAGGGGTTCCCCTCTACGAGCAGTACTTC. The rearrangement links TRBV7-9 to TRBJ2-7; 7 bases agree with TRBD1. In germline, CDR1 is SEHNR, CDR2 FQNEAQ (reference sequence). Unmatched junction bases numbered 12, after V lost 4 bases and J lost 3 bases. This CDR3 has 16 amino acids.

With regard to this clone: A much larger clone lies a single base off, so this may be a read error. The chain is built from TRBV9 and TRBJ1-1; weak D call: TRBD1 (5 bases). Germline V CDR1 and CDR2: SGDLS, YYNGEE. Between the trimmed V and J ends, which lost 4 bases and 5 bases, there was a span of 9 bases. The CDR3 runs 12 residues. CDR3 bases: TGTGCCAGCAGCTACGGGGGGACTGAAGCTTTCTTT. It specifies CASSYGGTEAFF. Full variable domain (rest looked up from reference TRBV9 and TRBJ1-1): DSGVTQTPKHLITATGQRVTLRCSPRSGDLSVYWYQQSLDQGLQFLIQYYNGEERAKGNILERFSAQQFPDLHSELNLSSLELGDSALYFCASSYGGTEAFFGQGTRLTVV.

CDR3 nucleotide sequence: TGTGCCAGCAGTTCACTAGGATGGGGACAGCCCCAGCATTTT. Translation gives CASSSLGWGQPQHF. The chain uses TRBV6-5 and TRBJ1-5; D gene uncertain. The CDR3 runs 14 residues. CDR1 and CDR2 from the germline V gene are MNHEY and SVGAGI. Deletions cut 4 bases from V and 7 bases from J, with 14 bases between.

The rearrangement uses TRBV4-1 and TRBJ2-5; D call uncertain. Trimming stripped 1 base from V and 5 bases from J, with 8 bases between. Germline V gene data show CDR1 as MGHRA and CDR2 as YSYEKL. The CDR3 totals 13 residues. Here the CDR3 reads CASSQASFETQYF. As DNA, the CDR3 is TGCGCCAGCAGCCAAGCAAGTTTTGAGACCCAGTACTTC.

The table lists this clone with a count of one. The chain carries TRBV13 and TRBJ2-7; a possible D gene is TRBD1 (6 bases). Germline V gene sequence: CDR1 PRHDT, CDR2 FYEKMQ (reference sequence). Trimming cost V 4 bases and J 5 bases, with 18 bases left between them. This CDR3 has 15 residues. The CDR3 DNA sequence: TGTGCCAGCAGCTATCTGGACAGCGCCGCGGACGAGCAGTACTTC. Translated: CASSYLDSAADEQYF.

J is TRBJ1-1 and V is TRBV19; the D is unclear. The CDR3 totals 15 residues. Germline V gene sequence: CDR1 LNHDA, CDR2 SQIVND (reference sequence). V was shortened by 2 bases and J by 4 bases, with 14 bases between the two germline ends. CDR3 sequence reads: CASSISGRGSTEAFF. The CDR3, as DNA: TGTGCCAGTAGTATATCGGGGAGAGGGTCCACTGAAGCTTTCTTT.

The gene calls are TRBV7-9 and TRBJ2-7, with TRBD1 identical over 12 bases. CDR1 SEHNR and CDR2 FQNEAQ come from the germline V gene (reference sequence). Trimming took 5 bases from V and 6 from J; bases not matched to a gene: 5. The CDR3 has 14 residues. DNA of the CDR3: TGTGCCAGCAGCGACAGGGACAGGGGGCTCGAGCAGTACTTC. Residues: CASSDRDRGLEQYF.

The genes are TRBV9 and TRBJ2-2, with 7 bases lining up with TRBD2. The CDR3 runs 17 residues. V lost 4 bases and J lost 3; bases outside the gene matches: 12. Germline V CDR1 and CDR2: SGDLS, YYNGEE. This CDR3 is CASSSHGEGRYTGELFF. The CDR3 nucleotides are TGTGCCAGCAGCTCCCATGGGGAGGGCAGGTACACCGGGGAGCTGTTTTTT. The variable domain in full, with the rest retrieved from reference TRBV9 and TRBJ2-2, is DSGVTQTPKHLITATGQRVTLRCSPRSGDLSVYWYQQSLDQGLQFLIQYYNGEERAKGNILERFSAQQFPDLHSELNLSSLELGDSALYFCASSSHGEGRYTGELFFGEGSRLTVL.

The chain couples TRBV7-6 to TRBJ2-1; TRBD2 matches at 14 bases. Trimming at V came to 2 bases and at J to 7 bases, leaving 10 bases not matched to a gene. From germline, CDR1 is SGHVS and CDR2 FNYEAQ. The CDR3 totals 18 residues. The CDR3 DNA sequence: TGTGCCAGCAGCTTACTTCCTCGACTAGCGGGGGGGCTAAATGAGCAGTTCTTC. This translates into CASSLLPRLAGGLNEQFF.

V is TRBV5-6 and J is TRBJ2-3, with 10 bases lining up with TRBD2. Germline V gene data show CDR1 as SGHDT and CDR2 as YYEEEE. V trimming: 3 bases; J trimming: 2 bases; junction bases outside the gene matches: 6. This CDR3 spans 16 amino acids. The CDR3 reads CASSWGLAGATDTQYF. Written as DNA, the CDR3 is TGTGCCAGCAGCTGGGGCCTAGCGGGGGCCACAGATACGCAGTATTTT.

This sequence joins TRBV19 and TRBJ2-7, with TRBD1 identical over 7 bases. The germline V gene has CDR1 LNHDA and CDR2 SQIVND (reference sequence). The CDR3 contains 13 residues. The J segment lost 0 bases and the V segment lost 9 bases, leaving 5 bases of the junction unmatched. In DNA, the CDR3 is TGTGCCAGCAAAGACAGGGACTCCTACGAGCAGTACTTC. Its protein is CASKDRDSYEQYF. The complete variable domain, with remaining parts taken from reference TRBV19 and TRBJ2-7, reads DGGITQSPKYLFRKEGQNVTLSCEQNLNHDAMYWYRQDPGQGLRLIYYSQIVNDFQKGDIAEGYSVSREKKESFPLTVTSAQKNPTAFYLCASKDRDSYEQYFGPGTRLTVT.

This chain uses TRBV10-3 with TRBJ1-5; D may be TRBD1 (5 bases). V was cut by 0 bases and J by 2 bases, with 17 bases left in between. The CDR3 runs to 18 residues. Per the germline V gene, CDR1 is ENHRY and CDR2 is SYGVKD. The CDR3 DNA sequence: TGTGCCATCAGTGAGTCGATAAGGGATCAGGGAGGCAATCAGCCCCAGCATTTT. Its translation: CAISESIRDQGGNQPQHF.

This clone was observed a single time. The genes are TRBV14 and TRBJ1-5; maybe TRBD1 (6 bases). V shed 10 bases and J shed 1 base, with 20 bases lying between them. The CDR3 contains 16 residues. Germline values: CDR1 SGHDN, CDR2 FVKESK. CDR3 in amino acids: CANDTGSEVSNQPQHF. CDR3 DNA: TGTGCCAACGACACAGGGTCGGAGGTGAGCAATCAGCCCCAGCATTTT.

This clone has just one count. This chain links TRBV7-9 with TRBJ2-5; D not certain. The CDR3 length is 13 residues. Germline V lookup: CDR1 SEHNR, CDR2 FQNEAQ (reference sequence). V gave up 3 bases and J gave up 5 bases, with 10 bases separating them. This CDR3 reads CASSFSEEETQYF. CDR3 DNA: TGTGCCAGCAGCTTTTCCGAGGAGGAGACCCAGTACTTC.

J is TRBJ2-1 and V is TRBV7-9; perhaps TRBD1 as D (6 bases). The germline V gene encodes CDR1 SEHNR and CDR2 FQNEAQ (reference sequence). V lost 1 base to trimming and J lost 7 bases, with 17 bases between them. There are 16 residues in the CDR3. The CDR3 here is CASSLVGSGQRNEQFF. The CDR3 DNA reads TGTGCCAGCAGCTTAGTAGGTTCGGGACAAAGGAATGAGCAGTTCTTC.

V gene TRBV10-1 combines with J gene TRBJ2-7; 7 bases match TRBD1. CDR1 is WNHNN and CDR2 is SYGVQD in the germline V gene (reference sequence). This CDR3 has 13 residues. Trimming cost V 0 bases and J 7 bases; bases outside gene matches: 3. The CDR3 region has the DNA TGCGCCAGCAGTGAGTCGTTGGGACAGGAGCAGTACTTC. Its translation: CASSESLGQEQYF.

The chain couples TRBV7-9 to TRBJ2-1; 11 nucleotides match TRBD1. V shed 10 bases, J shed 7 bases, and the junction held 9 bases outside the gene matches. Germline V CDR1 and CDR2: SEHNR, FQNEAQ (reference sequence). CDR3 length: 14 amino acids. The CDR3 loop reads CAILNRDRGNEQFF. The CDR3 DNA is TGTGCCATCCTTAACCGGGACAGGGGGAATGAGCAGTTCTTC.

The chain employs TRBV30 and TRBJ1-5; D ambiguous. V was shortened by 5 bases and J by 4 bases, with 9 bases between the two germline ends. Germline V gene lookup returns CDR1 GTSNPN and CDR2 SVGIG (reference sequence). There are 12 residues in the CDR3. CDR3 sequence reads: CAWSEQNQPQHF. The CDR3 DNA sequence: TGTGCCTGGTCAGAACAGAATCAGCCCCAGCATTTT.

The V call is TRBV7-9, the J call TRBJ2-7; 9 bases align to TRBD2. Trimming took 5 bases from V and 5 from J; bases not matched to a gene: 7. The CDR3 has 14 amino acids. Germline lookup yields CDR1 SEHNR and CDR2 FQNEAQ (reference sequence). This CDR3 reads CASSTGLANDEQYF. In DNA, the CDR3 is TGTGCCAGCAGCACGGGACTAGCTAACGACGAGCAGTACTTC. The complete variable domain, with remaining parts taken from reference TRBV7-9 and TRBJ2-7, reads DTGVSQNPRHKITKRGQNVTFRCDPISEHNRLYWYRQTLGQGPEFLTYFQNEAQLEKSRLLSDRFSAERPKGSFSTLEIQRTEQGDSAMYLCASSTGLANDEQYFGPGTRLTVT.

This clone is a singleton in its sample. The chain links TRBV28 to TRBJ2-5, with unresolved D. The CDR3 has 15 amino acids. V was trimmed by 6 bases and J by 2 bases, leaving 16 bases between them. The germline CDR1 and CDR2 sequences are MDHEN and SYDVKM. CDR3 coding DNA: TGTGCCAGCAGCCCTTCGTCATCGTTACAAGAGACCCAGTACTTC. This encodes CASSPSSSLQETQYF.

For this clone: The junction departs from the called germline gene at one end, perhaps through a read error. The CDR3 loop is CASSLAGGTAGELFF. Here the CDR3 DNA reads TGTGCCAGCAGTTTAGCGGGAGGGACGGCCGGGGAGCTGTTTTTT. V is TRBV7-9 and J is TRBJ2-2, with 11 bases that match TRBD2. This CDR3 comprises 15 residues. CDR1 is SEHNR, CDR2 FQNEAQ, per germline (reference sequence). Together with reference TRBV7-9 and TRBJ2-2, the CDR3 gives the full variable domain: DTGVSQNPRHKITKRGQNVTFRCDPISEHNRLYWYRQTLGQGPEFLTYFQNEAQLEKSRLLSDRFSAERPKGSFSTLEIQRTEQGDSAMYLCASSLAGGTAGELFFGEGSRLTVL.